The present TCR beta chain was sequenced within a study of PD-1 blockade in classical Hodgkin lymphoma. At the level of the study: Nivolumab was administered to patients intravenously at 3 mg/kg every 2 weeks. Study outcomes and limitations: The baseline diversity of complete responders showed similarity to that of newly diagnosed patients.

Points on this clone: Its cognate antigen is unknown.

This CDR3 contains 10 residues. CDR1 SNHLY and CDR2 FYNNEI come from the germline V gene. The V end lost 9 bases, the J end lost 8 bases, and 10 bases lay between the germline ends. Relapse after autologous stem cell transplantation occurred in every patient, and brentuximab vedotin exposure varied. TCRdb keeps only in-frame clones here, not all; method: immunoSEQ multiplex PCR. The sample records 84,000 or so clones, 92% being singletons. V gene TRBV2 combines with J gene TRBJ1-1; tentative D call: TRBD1 (5 bases). The specimen comprised peripheral blood mononuclear cells (PBMCs), sampled before the second cycle of nivolumab. The TCR originated in a human donor with classical Hodgkin lymphoma. The CDR3 here is CASQGVEAFF. As DNA, the CDR3 is TGTGCCAGTCAGGGTGTCGAAGCTTTCTTT.